The next 9 T cell receptor beta chains were all read from a single sample in a study of T cell changes during pregnancy in multiple sclerosis. The method was immunoSEQ multiplex PCR; TCRdb's version includes in-frame clones alone and lacks a portion of them. In the table there are over 25,000 clones, 85% to 95% of which are singletons. Sequencing was performed on CD4+ T cells from peripheral blood mononuclear cells, taken in the first trimester of pregnancy. The receptor source for this set is a female donor with multiple sclerosis, enrolled in a pregnancy study.

The chain couples TRBV7-9 to TRBJ2-3; perhaps TRBD2 as D (6 bases). The CDR3 extends over 12 amino acids. The germline CDR1 and CDR2 sequences are SEHNR and FQNEAQ (reference sequence). Trimming removed 4 bases at V and 10 bases at J, with 12 bases between. The CDR3 nucleotides read TGTGCCAGCAGCTCCATGGGGGGTGCGCAGTATTTT. This codes for CASSSMGGAQYF.

The J gene is TRBJ1-6, the V gene TRBV9; D might be TRBD1 (5 bases). Deletions cut 4 bases from V and 7 bases from J, with 15 bases between. The CDR3 has 15 residues. The germline gives CDR1 SGDLS, CDR2 YYNGEE. Here the CDR3 reads CASSQRTGGNSPLHF. CDR3 DNA: TGTGCCAGCAGCCAACGGACGGGGGGGAATTCACCCCTCCACTTT.

The V call is TRBV6-5, the J call TRBJ1-2, with 7 bases identical to TRBD1. This CDR3 spans 16 amino acids. Germline V CDR1 and CDR2: MNHEY, SVGAGI. V trimming: 1 base; J trimming: 2 bases; junction bases outside the gene matches: 7. The CDR3 bases are TGTGCCAGCAGTTACTACCGACAGGGTGTCAACTATGGCTACACCTTC. Translating gives CASSYYRQGVNYGYTF.

V is TRBV5-6 and J is TRBJ1-4; TRBD1 aligns across 9 bases. CDR3 length: 15 residues. V shed 3 bases, J shed 3 bases, and the junction held 3 bases outside the gene matches. Germline lookup yields CDR1 SGHDT and CDR2 YYEEEE. The CDR3 DNA sequence: TGTGCCAGCAGCTACCGACAGGGGGCTAATGAAAAACTGTTTTTT. Translated, it gives CASSYRQGANEKLFF.

The rearrangement uses TRBV4-1 and TRBJ1-6; D remains ambiguous. V lost 2 bases, J lost 9 bases, and 17 bases lay in between. The CDR3 sequence is 16 residues long. Germline V gene sequence: CDR1 MGHRA, CDR2 YSYEKL. In DNA, the CDR3 is TGCGCCAGCAGCCAACCCCCAGGTGCCTTCGGTTCACCCCTCCACTTT. Encoded protein: CASSQPPGAFGSPLHF.

V is TRBV12-5 and J is TRBJ1-3; D is unresolved. The CDR3 contains 14 residues. The V gene's germline CDR1 is LGHNT and CDR2 FRNRAP. V lost 5 bases and J 3 bases, leaving 11 bases between the germline ends. DNA for the CDR3: TGTGCTAGTGGTCCGCGGCTAGATGGAAACACCATATATTTT. Residues: CASGPRLDGNTIYF.

This clone was seen only a few times. The chain employs TRBV5-1 and TRBJ1-1; D ambiguous. The CDR3 is made up of 15 amino acids. Trimming pared 0 bases from V and 3 bases from J, leaving 12 bases between. Germline CDR1 SGHRS, CDR2 YFSETQ. The CDR3 sequence is CASSLEAGGYTEAFF. The CDR3 DNA is TGCGCCAGCAGCTTGGAGGCGGGAGGGTACACTGAAGCTTTCTTT.

The gene calls are TRBV4-3 and TRBJ1-6; maybe TRBD1 (5 bases). Germline V gene sequence: CDR1 LGHNA, CDR2 YSLEER. The V end was cut by 0 bases, the J end by 0 bases, with 15 bases between. CDR3 size: 19 residues. The CDR3 DNA reads TGCGCCAGCAGCCAAGATTCTAGGACATCGAGCTCCTATAATTCACCCCTCCACTTT. It translates to CASSQDSRTSSSYNSPLHF.

The chain couples TRBV5-1 to TRBJ1-2, with 7 bases that match TRBD1. This CDR3 has 14 amino acids. J lost 7 bases, V lost 0 bases, and 6 bases had no gene match. Germline V gives CDR1 SGHRS, CDR2 YFSETQ. The CDR3 sequence is CASSLGDSGVGYTF. The CDR3 nucleotides are TGCGCCAGCAGCTTGGGGGACAGCGGCGTTGGCTACACCTTC.